The next 18 T cell receptor beta chains were all read from a single sample in a study of cytomegalovirus exposure and HLA in healthy donors. The PCR ran on 60 Vbeta and 13 Jbeta primers. Method: immunoSEQ multiplex PCR; TCRdb's copy keeps in-frame clones and lacks some. Of fewer than 250,000 clones listed, around 87% are singletons. The sample was PBMCs. Receptor source: a boy younger than 10 in good health and CMV-seronegative.

V and J are TRBV27 and TRBJ2-2; maybe TRBD1 (6 bases). V lost 7 bases, J lost 3 bases, and 21 bases lay in between. The CDR3 consists of 17 residues. Germline values: CDR1 MNHEY, CDR2 SMNVEV (reference sequence). The CDR3, as DNA: TGTGCCAGCACCGTAACAGGGCCCGGACCCGACACCGGGGAGCTGTTTTTT. Amino acids: CASTVTGPGPDTGELFF.

The chain carries TRBV19 and TRBJ2-3; 8 positions agree with TRBD2. The germline CDR1 and CDR2 sequences are LNHDA and SQIVND (reference sequence). Losses at the gene ends were 11 bases for V and 1 base for J; bases not matched to a gene: 5. The CDR3 loop spans 13 amino acids. The CDR3 is CAAQTSGTDTQYF. The CDR3 bases are TGTGCCGCCCAGACTAGCGGCACAGATACGCAGTATTTT.

V is TRBV19 and J is TRBJ2-7, with D hard to call. The CDR3 loop spans 13 amino acids. V lost 3 bases and J lost 1, with 7 bases in between. In germline, CDR1 is LNHDA, CDR2 SQIVND (reference sequence). As DNA, the CDR3 is TGTGCCAGTAGTATGTTAGATTCCTACGAGCAGTACTTC. Translating gives CASSMLDSYEQYF.

The chain uses TRBV11-2 and TRBJ1-1; D might be TRBD1 (6 bases). The CDR3 consists of 13 residues. Trimming took off 3 bases at V and 5 bases at J, with 10 bases between the two ends. CDR1 is SGHAT and CDR2 is FQNNGV in the germline V gene. CDR3 DNA sequence: TGTGCCAGCAGCTTCCCGGACAGAACTGAAGCTTTCTTT. As protein: CASSFPDRTEAFF. Using reference TRBV11-2 and TRBJ1-1 for the parts outside the CDR3, the full variable domain is EAGVAQSPRYKIIEKRQSVAFWCNPISGHATLYWYQQILGQGPKLLIQFQNNGVVDDSQLPKDRFSAERLKGVDSTLKIQPAKLEDSAVYLCASSFPDRTEAFFGQGTRLTVV.

The rearrangement links TRBV28 to TRBJ2-3, with 11 bases fitting TRBD1. Germline assignment: CDR1 MDHEN and CDR2 SYDVKM. J gave up 4 bases and V 5 bases, and 11 bases lay outside the gene matches. The CDR3 loop spans 17 amino acids. The CDR3 loop is CASSGSRDRGLADTQYF. CDR3 sequence (DNA): TGTGCCAGCAGTGGGTCTCGGGACAGGGGGTTGGCAGATACGCAGTATTTT.

V and J are TRBV15 and TRBJ2-7, with D possibly matching TRBD1 (6 bases). The V end lost 1 base, the J end lost 3 bases, and 10 bases lay between the germline ends. From germline, CDR1 is LNHNV and CDR2 YYDKDF (reference sequence). There are 14 residues in the CDR3. As DNA, the CDR3 is TGTGCCACCAGCAGAGTAACAGGGAGCTACGAGCAGTACTTC. Translating it yields CATSRVTGSYEQYF.

Notes on this clone: The junction departs from the called germline gene at one end, perhaps through a read error. The rearrangement links TRBV28 to TRBJ1-2; possible D gene TRBD1, 5 bases. CDR3 length equals 12 residues. CDR1 is MDHEN and CDR2 is SYDVKM in the germline V gene. For the CDR3, the DNA is TGTGCCAGCAGTTCGACTCGACGGGGGACCCCCTTC. This sequence encodes CASSSTRRGTPF.

This chain uses TRBV28 with TRBJ2-7; perhaps TRBD2 as D (6 bases). There are 13 residues in the CDR3. Trimming stripped 7 bases from V and 3 bases from J, with 13 bases between. CDR1 is MDHEN, CDR2 SYDVKM, per germline. The CDR3 DNA sequence: TGTGCCAGCAAAGCCGGGAGAGGCTACGAGCAGTACTTC. As protein: CASKAGRGYEQYF.

J is TRBJ2-5 and V is TRBV20-1; D is possibly TRBD2 (5 bases). Germline V gives CDR1 DFQATT, CDR2 SNEGSKA (reference sequence). CDR3 size: 11 residues. Trimming took off 4 bases at V and 4 bases at J, with 7 bases between the two ends. This CDR3 is CSATRGETQYF. Here the CDR3 DNA reads TGCAGTGCTACCCGGGGAGAGACCCAGTACTTC.

The DNA of the CDR3 is TGTGCCAGCAGCGTAGGGTATGACAGGGGCACTGAAGCTTTCTTT. Translating gives CASSVGYDRGTEAFF. The chain is built from TRBV9 and TRBJ1-1, with 8 bases that match TRBD1. The CDR3 contains 15 residues. Germline loops: CDR1 SGDLS, CDR2 YYNGEE. V gave up 0 bases and J gave up 4 bases; unmatched junction bases: 5.

J is TRBJ2-1 and V is TRBV6-6, with D possibly matching TRBD2 (5 bases). CDR1 is MNHNY, CDR2 SVGAGI, per germline (reference sequence). This CDR3 contains 12 residues. Between the trimmed V and J ends, which lost 6 bases and 7 bases, there was a span of 10 bases. The CDR3 loop reads CASSSGWNEQFF. In DNA form, the CDR3 reads TGTGCCAGCAGCTCGGGGTGGAATGAGCAGTTCTTC.

The chain is built from TRBV6-1 and TRBJ2-3; 8 bases map to TRBD1. The germline gives CDR1 MNHNS, CDR2 SASEGT. V shed 6 bases, J shed 6 bases, and the junction held 11 bases outside the gene matches. This CDR3 region has 15 residues. CDR3 sequence (DNA): TGTGCCAGCAGAGTGGTCAGGGGGCCCGGGGATACGCAGTATTTT. Translation gives CASRVVRGPGDTQYF.

The rearrangement links TRBV28 to TRBJ1-3; TRBD1 agrees at 8 bases. The V gene end was trimmed by 2 bases and the J gene end by 0 bases; junction bases not matched to a gene: 3. CDR1 MDHEN and CDR2 SYDVKM come from the germline V gene. The CDR3 has 16 residues. CDR3: CASSLAGGISGNTIYF. In DNA form, the CDR3 reads TGTGCCAGCAGTTTAGCAGGGGGCATCTCTGGAAACACCATATATTTT.

The CDR3 loop is CASSLRGADRGRGYTF. CDR3 bases: TGTGCCAGCAGTTTGAGGGGCGCGGACAGGGGACGTGGCTACACCTTC. V usage is TRBV28 and J usage is TRBJ1-2, with 9 positions matching TRBD1. V shed 3 bases, J shed 7 bases, and the junction held 12 bases outside the gene matches. The CDR3 totals 16 residues. Germline CDR1 and CDR2: MDHEN and SYDVKM.

V and J are TRBV18 and TRBJ2-3; 7 nucleotides align to TRBD2. This CDR3 has 13 residues. Unmatched junction bases numbered 3, after V lost 5 bases and J lost 4 bases. Germline V gives CDR1 KGHSH, CDR2 LQKENI. CDR3 sequence: CASSRAGADTQYF. In DNA form, the CDR3 reads TGTGCCAGCTCAAGGGCGGGGGCAGATACGCAGTATTTT.

This clone appeared a single time. The rearrangement links TRBV7-3 to TRBJ2-1; 13 positions agree with TRBD2. CDR3 length: 19 residues. Trimming removed 0 bases from V and 0 bases from J; junction bases left unmatched: 5. Germline CDR1 and CDR2: SGHTA and FQGTGA. DNA for the CDR3: TGTGCCAGCAGCTTAACCGGACTAGCGGGGGTCAGCTCCTACAATGAGCAGTTCTTC. The encoded protein is CASSLTGLAGVSSYNEQFF.

This clone appeared once. This chain connects TRBV7-7 to TRBJ2-1, with D possibly being TRBD2 (6 bases). Per germline, CDR1 SSHAT and CDR2 FNYEAQ (reference sequence). The germline V and J ends were trimmed by 1 base and 0 bases, with 10 bases remaining between them. The CDR3 spans 16 residues. The CDR3 sequence is CASSLDGGSSYNEQFF. The CDR3 DNA reads as TGTGCCAGCAGCTTAGACGGAGGGAGCTCCTACAATGAGCAGTTCTTC.

The chain is built from TRBV2 and TRBJ2-4; the match to TRBD2 covers 7 bases. The CDR3 has 14 residues. Per the germline V gene, CDR1 is SNHLY and CDR2 is FYNNEI. Trimming cost V 7 bases and J 0 bases; bases outside gene matches: 3. CDR3 loop: CASTSGLAKNIQYF. The CDR3 nucleotides are TGTGCCAGCACTAGCGGTCTAGCCAAAAACATTCAGTACTTC.